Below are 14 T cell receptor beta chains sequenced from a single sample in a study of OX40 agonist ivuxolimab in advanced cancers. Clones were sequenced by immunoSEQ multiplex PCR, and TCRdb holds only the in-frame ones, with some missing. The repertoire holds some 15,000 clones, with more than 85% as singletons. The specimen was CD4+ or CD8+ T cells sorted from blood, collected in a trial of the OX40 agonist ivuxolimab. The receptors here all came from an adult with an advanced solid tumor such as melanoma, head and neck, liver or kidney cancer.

The CDR3 DNA follows: TGCGCCAGCAGTGAACGAACTTACAATGAGCAGTTCTTC. This sequence encodes CASSERTYNEQFF. The chain uses TRBV10-2 and TRBJ2-1; D unresolved. This CDR3 spans 13 amino acids. Germline V gene data show CDR1 as WSHSY and CDR2 as SAAADI. V was shortened by 3 bases and J by 4 bases, with 7 bases between the two germline ends.

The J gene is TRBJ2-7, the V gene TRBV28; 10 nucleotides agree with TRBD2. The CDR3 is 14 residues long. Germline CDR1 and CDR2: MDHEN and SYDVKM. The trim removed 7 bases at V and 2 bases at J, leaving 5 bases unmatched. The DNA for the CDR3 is TGTGCCAGCAACCCAGCGGGGGGGACCTACGAGCAGTACTTC. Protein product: CASNPAGGTYEQYF.

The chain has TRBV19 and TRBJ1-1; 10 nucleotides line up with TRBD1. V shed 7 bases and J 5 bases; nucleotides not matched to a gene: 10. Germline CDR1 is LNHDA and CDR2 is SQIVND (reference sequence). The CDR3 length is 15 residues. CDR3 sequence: CASKGSWTGGTEAFF. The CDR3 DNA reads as TGTGCCAGTAAAGGGAGTTGGACAGGGGGTACTGAAGCTTTCTTT.

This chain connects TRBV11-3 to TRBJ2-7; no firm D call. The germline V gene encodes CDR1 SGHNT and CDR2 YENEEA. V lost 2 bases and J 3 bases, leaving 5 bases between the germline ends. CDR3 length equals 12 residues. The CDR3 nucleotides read TGTGCCAGCAGCTTAACACACTACGAGCAGTACTTC. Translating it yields CASSLTHYEQYF.

The CDR3 loop is CASSSQEGNTEAFF. CDR3 sequence (DNA): TGTGCCAGCAGTTCACAGGAGGGGAACACTGAAGCTTTCTTT. The rearrangement links TRBV7-9 to TRBJ1-1, with D tentatively TRBD1 (5 bases). Germline V CDR1 and CDR2: SEHNR, FQNEAQ (reference sequence). The CDR3 totals 14 residues. The germline V and J ends were trimmed by 6 bases and 1 base, with 12 bases remaining between them.

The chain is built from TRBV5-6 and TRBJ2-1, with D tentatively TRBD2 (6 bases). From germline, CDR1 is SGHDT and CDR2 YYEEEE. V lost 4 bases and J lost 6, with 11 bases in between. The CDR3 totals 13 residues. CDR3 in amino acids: CASSAGTLNEQFF. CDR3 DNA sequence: TGTGCCAGCAGCGCCGGGACTCTCAATGAGCAGTTCTTC.

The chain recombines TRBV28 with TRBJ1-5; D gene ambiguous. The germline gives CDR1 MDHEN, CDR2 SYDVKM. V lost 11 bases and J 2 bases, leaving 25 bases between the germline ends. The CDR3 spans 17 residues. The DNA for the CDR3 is TGTGCCTCCATACCCCGGGAGGACTTTCGGCGCAATCAGCCCCAGCATTTT. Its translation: CASIPREDFRRNQPQHF.

This CDR3 reads CASSVEGDTQYF. In nucleotides, the CDR3 is TGTGCCAGCAGCGTAGAAGGAGATACGCAGTATTTT. The rearrangement links TRBV9 to TRBJ2-3; D remains ambiguous. Germline V gene lookup returns CDR1 SGDLS and CDR2 YYNGEE. The CDR3 covers 12 residues. Deletions cut 0 bases from V and 5 bases from J, with 4 bases between.

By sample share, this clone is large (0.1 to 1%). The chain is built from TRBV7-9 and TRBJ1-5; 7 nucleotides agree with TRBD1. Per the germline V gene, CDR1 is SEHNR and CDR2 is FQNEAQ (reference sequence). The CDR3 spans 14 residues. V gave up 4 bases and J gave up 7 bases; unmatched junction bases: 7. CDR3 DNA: TGTGCCAGCAGCTCAGGGGGGACGGGACAGCCCCAGCATTTT. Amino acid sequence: CASSSGGTGQPQHF. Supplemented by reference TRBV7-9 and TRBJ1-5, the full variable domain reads DTGVSQNPRHKITKRGQNVTFRCDPISEHNRLYWYRQTLGQGPEFLTYFQNEAQLEKSRLLSDRFSAERPKGSFSTLEIQRTEQGDSAMYLCASSSGGTGQPQHFGDGTRLSIL.

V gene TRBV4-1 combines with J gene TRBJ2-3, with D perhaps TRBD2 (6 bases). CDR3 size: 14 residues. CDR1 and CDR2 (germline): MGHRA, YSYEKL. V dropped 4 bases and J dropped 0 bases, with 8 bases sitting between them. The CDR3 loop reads CASSPGASTDTQYF. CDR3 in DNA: TGCGCCAGCAGCCCGGGAGCAAGCACAGATACGCAGTATTTT.

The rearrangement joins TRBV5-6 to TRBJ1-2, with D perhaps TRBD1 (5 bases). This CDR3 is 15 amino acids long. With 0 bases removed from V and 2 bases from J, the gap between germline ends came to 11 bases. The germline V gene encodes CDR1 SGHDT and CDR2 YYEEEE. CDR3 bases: TGTGCCAGCAGCTTGGCCCAGGGAGCGAACTATGGCTACACCTTC. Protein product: CASSLAQGANYGYTF.

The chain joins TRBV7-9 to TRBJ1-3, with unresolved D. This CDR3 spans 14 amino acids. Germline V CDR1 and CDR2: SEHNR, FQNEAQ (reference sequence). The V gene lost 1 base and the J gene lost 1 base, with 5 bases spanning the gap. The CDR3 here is CASSLDASGNTIYF. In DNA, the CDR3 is TGTGCCAGCAGCTTAGACGCTTCTGGAAACACCATATATTTT.

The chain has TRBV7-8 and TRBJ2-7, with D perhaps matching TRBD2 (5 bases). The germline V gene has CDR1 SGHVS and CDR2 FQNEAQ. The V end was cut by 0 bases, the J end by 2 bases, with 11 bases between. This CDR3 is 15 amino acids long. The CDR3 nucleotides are TGTGCCAGCAGCTTAGCGCTCAGCGGAGCCTACGAGCAGTACTTC. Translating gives CASSLALSGAYEQYF.

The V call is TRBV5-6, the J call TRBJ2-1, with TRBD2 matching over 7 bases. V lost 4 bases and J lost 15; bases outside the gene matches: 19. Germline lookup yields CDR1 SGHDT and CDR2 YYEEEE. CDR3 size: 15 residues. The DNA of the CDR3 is TGTGCCAGCAGCCTTGCGACCCCCCTCGGGTCGGGAGGGTTCTTC. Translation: CASSLATPLGSGGFF.